Listed here are 3 T cell receptor beta chains from one sample, sequenced in a study of cytomegalovirus exposure and HLA in healthy donors. Primers: 60 Vbeta forward and 13 Jbeta reverse. Sequencing used immunoSEQ multiplex PCR; TCRdb keeps in-frame clones, though not all of them. The data show hundreds of thousands of clones, with under 80% seen just once and under 0.25% held by the top ten. The sequencing input was PBMCs. These receptors were taken from a girl aged 2-10 years in good health and CMV-seronegative.

A few counts support this clone. This rearrangement joins TRBV27 to TRBJ2-7, with 9 bases identical to TRBD2. The germline gives CDR1 MNHEY, CDR2 SMNVEV (reference sequence). J gave up 3 bases and V 2 bases, and 2 bases lay outside the gene matches. CDR3 size: 14 residues. The chain's CDR3 is CASSLLAGYYEQYF. The CDR3 bases are TGTGCCAGCAGTTTACTAGCGGGATACTACGAGCAGTACTTC.

The gene calls are TRBV18 and TRBJ2-5; 7 bases are a match to TRBD2. CDR1 is KGHSH and CDR2 is LQKENI in the germline V gene. There are 15 residues in the CDR3. V shed 3 bases and J 3 bases; nucleotides not matched to a gene: 7. CDR3 in DNA: TGTGCCAGCTCACCGAGACTAGCAGAGAAAGAGACCCAGTACTTC. It translates to CASSPRLAEKETQYF.

This clone has a handful of counts. The chain links TRBV5-5 to TRBJ2-7; D is ambiguous. Germline CDR1 and CDR2: SGHKS and YYEKEE (reference sequence). CDR3 size: 12 residues. Trimming pared 1 base from V and 4 bases from J, leaving 6 bases between. The CDR3: CASSLSDYEQYF. DNA for the CDR3: TGTGCCAGCAGCTTGTCAGATTACGAGCAGTACTTC.